The 7 T cell receptor beta chains reported below all come from one sample, sequenced in a study of CD8+CD57+ T cells in acquired aplastic anemia. For CDR3 and TCR beta VDJ profiling, genomic DNA was the template used. TCRdb called the reads again in MiXCR, with one record for every CDR3 protein. The sample has some 150,000 distinct CDR3 sequences, about 40% seen once; the top ten hold 8% to 9.5%. What was sequenced was sorted CD4+, CD8+, or CD8+CD57+ T cells (not recorded which) from PBMCs. The receptors were gathered from a human donor in good health, serving as a control.

This clonotype was counted only a few times. The chain uses TRBV20-1 and TRBJ2-3; TRBD2 matches 12 bases. The length of the CDR3 is 17 residues. Germline-derived CDR1 and CDR2 are DFQATT and SNEGSKA (reference sequence). V lost 2 bases and J lost 0; bases outside the gene matches: 6. The CDR3 DNA reads as TGCAGTGCTAGACCGCGGACTAGCGGGAAAAGCACAGATACGCAGTATTTT. Amino acids: CSARPRTSGKSTDTQYF.

The chain recombines TRBV15 with TRBJ2-3; D may be TRBD1 or TRBD2 (5 bases each). The J call may be mistaken, given a closer DNA end match to TRBJ2-7. This CDR3 has 14 amino acids. Germline CDR1 is LNHNV and CDR2 is YYDKDF (reference sequence). CDR3 DNA: TGTGCCACCAGCAGAGGGGGGAGCACAGATACGCAGTACTTC. Its protein product is CATSRGGSTDTQYF.

This clonotype was detected a few times. The chain has TRBV2 and TRBJ2-1; tentatively, D is TRBD2 (5 bases). CDR1 SNHLY and CDR2 FYNNEI come from the germline V gene. This CDR3 contains 13 residues. V dropped 3 bases and J dropped 4 bases, with 7 bases sitting between them. For the CDR3, the DNA is TGTGCCAGCAGTGAGGGGAGTTACAATGAGCAGTTCTTC. Its translation: CASSEGSYNEQFF. Combining the CDR3 with reference TRBV2 and TRBJ2-1 gives the whole variable domain EPEVTQTPSHQVTQMGQEVILRCVPISNHLYFYWYRQILGQKVEFLVSFYNNEISEKSEIFDDQFSVERPDGSNFTLKIRSTKLEDSAMYFCASSEGSYNEQFFGPGTRLTVL.

About this clonotype itself: The missing conserved phenylalanine or tryptophan at the end of this CDR3 makes a read error likely. The DNA is left out, because the CDR3 cannot be placed on it with certainty; the CDR3 is given as TCRdb lists it. This rearrangement joins TRBV19 to TRBJ1-1; the listed D gene, TRBD1, was not tested against the DNA. The CDR3 sequence runs 13 residues, both termini included. CDR1 is LNHDA and CDR2 is SQIVND in the germline V gene (reference sequence). CDR3 sequence reads: CASSPTGDRELIL.

This clonotype was detected ten times or more. This chain connects TRBV10-3 to TRBJ2-3; D ambiguous. Germline V CDR1 and CDR2: ENHRY, SYGVKD. The ends were cut back, 6 bases at V and 6 bases at J, with 16 bases in the middle. This CDR3 contains 14 residues. The CDR3 DNA is TGTGCCATCAGGGGGTGGAACGTCGGGGATACGCAGTATTTT. Translating it yields CAIRGWNVGDTQYF.

This chain connects TRBV2 to TRBJ1-2; D is possibly TRBD1 (5 bases). CDR1 SNHLY and CDR2 FYNNEI come from the germline V gene. This CDR3 spans 16 amino acids. Trimming pared 4 bases from V and 4 bases from J, leaving 19 bases between. The DNA of the CDR3 is TGTGCCAGCAGTGCTGACAGTTCTGGTAGGGGCTATGGCTACACCTTC. Its translation is CASSADSSGRGYGYTF. Complete variable domain (other parts from reference TRBV2 and TRBJ1-2): EPEVTQTPSHQVTQMGQEVILRCVPISNHLYFYWYRQILGQKVEFLVSFYNNEISEKSEIFDDQFSVERPDGSNFTLKIRSTKLEDSAMYFCASSADSSGRGYGYTFGSGTRLTVV.

Note on this clonotype: A read error is possible here, since a much larger clone lies one base away. The J gene is TRBJ2-3, the V gene TRBV5-1, with D possibly TRBD2 on 6 matching bases. V lost 4 bases to trimming and J lost 5 bases, with 14 bases between them. Germline V CDR1 and CDR2: SGHRS, YFSETQ. The CDR3 runs 14 residues. CDR3 sequence: CASSGGMDEDTQYF. DNA of the CDR3: TGCGCCAGCAGCGGGGGGATGGACGAAGATACGCAGTATTTT. The full variable domain, in which reference TRBV5-1 and TRBJ2-3 provide the parts outside the CDR3, is KAGVTQTPRYLIKTRGQQVTLSCSPISGHRSVSWYQQTPGQGLQFLFEYFSETQRNKGNFPGRFSGRQFSNSRSEMNVSTLELGDSALYLCASSGGMDEDTQYFGPGTRLTVL.